The 3 T cell receptor beta chains below all came from one sample that was sequenced in a study of T-cell reconstitution after alpha-beta-depleted transplantation in children. During its preparation, the TCRbeta library received unique molecular identifiers. TCRdb re-called the PCR reads through MiXCR, storing one row per CDR3 protein. The sample lists under 300,000 distinct CDR3 sequences, approximately 10% occurring once. The starting material was peripheral blood, obtained 180 days after TCRalphabeta/CD19-depleted stem cell transplant. The receptors derive from a male patient under 10 years old who had a stem cell transplant for chronic granulomatous disease, so the T cells may come from the graft donor.

The table lists this clonotype with many counts. This chain connects TRBV3-1 to TRBJ2-7; 10 nucleotides agree with TRBD1. This CDR3 region has 15 residues. With V trimmed by 4 bases and J by 2 bases, 5 bases remained unmatched. CDR1 is LGHDT and CDR2 is YNNKEL in the germline V gene (reference sequence). The CDR3 DNA sequence: TGTGCCAGCAGCCCGGGACAGGGGATACCCTACGAGCAGTACTTC. It is translated as CASSPGQGIPYEQYF.

Ten or more counts support this clonotype. The rearrangement joins TRBV5-1 to TRBJ2-3, with D unclear. The germline V gene encodes CDR1 SGHRS and CDR2 YFSETQ. Deletions cut 4 bases from V and 2 bases from J, with 8 bases between. The CDR3 has 13 residues. Here the CDR3 reads CASSQSLTDTQYF. CDR3 bases: TGCGCCAGCAGCCAGTCTCTCACAGATACGCAGTATTTT.

This clonotype was seen at least ten times. V usage is TRBV5-1 and J usage is TRBJ2-3; D may correspond to TRBD1 or TRBD2 (6 bases each). CDR1 and CDR2 (germline): SGHRS, YFSETQ. Trimming removed 2 bases from V and 1 base from J, with 14 bases in between. The CDR3 totals 16 residues. The DNA for the CDR3 is TGCGCCAGCAGCTTCGGGGGCCGTCAAGGCACAGATACGCAGTATTTT. Translation gives CASSFGGRQGTDTQYF. The variable domain in full, with the rest retrieved from reference TRBV5-1 and TRBJ2-3, is KAGVTQTPRYLIKTRGQQVTLSCSPISGHRSVSWYQQTPGQGLQFLFEYFSETQRNKGNFPGRFSGRQFSNSRSEMNVSTLELGDSALYLCASSFGGRQGTDTQYFGPGTRLTVL.